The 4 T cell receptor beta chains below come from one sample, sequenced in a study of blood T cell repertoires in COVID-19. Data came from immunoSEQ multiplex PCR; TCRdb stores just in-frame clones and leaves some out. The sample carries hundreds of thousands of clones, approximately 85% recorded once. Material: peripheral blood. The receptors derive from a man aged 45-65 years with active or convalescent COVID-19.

For the CDR3, the DNA is TGTGCTAGTGGTCCCCTGACAGGGACCGAGCAGTTCTTC. Translating it yields CASGPLTGTEQFF. The chain employs TRBV12-5 and TRBJ2-1; 7 nucleotides line up with TRBD1. Germline V gene data show CDR1 as LGHNT and CDR2 as FRNRAP. The trim removed 5 bases at V and 10 bases at J, leaving 8 bases unmatched. The CDR3 consists of 13 residues. The variable domain in full, with the rest retrieved from reference TRBV12-5 and TRBJ2-1, is DARVTQTPRHKVTEMGQEVTMRCQPILGHNTVFWYRQTMMQGLELLAYFRNRAPLDDSGMPKDRFSAEMPDATLATLKIQPSEPRDSAVYFCASGPLTGTEQFFGPGTRLTVL.

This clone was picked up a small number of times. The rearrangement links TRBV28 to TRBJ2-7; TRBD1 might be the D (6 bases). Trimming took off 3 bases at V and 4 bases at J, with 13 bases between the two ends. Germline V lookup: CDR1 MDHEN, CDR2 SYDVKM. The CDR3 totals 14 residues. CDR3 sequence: CASSLSQGDYEQYF. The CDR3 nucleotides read TGTGCCAGCAGTTTGTCACAGGGAGATTACGAGCAGTACTTC.

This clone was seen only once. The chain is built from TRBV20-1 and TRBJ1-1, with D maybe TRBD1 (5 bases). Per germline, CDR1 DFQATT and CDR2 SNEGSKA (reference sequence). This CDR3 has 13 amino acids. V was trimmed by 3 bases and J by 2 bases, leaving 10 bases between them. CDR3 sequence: CSASRGQNTEAFF. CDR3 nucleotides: TGCAGTGCTAGTCGAGGACAAAACACTGAAGCTTTCTTT.

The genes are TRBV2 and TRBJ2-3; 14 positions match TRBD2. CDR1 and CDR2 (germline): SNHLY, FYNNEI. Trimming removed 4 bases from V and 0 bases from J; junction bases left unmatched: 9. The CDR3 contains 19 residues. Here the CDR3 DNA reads TGTGCCAGCAGTGTTGGGACTAGCGGGGGACTATCTAGCACAGATACGCAGTATTTT. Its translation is CASSVGTSGGLSSTDTQYF.